This TCR beta chain originates from a study of T cells in Graves' hyperthyroidism and ophthalmopathy. Whole-study findings and limits: In blood, most of the thyroid clonotypes expanded above 0.001 were also present.

The sample holds many counts of this clonotype. The antigen is undetermined. Trimming took 4 bases from V and 3 from J, leaving 13 bases between them. CDR3 size: 14 residues. Germline V gene lookup returns CDR1 SGHTS and CDR2 YDEGEE. RNA transcripts yielded amplified TCR beta CDR3 regions. Using the HTBI primer set, a first-round RT-PCR was run on the TCR CDR3. MiXCR, applied by TCRdb to the multiplex PCR reads, yields one record per CDR3 protein. The profile covers 650,000 to 750,000 distinct CDR3 sequences, with 14% appearing a single time and 10% to 13% taken by the ten largest. Uncontrolled infection, other autoimmune disease, pregnancy or lactation disqualified patients from enrolment.

V is TRBV5-8 and J is TRBJ1-1; no firm D call. Material for sequencing was blood. This receptor was taken from a young woman with Graves' hyperthyroidism. CDR3 region: CASSIRGVDTEAFF. CDR3 bases: TGTGCCAGCAGCATCCGGGGTGTGGACACTGAAGCTTTCTTT.